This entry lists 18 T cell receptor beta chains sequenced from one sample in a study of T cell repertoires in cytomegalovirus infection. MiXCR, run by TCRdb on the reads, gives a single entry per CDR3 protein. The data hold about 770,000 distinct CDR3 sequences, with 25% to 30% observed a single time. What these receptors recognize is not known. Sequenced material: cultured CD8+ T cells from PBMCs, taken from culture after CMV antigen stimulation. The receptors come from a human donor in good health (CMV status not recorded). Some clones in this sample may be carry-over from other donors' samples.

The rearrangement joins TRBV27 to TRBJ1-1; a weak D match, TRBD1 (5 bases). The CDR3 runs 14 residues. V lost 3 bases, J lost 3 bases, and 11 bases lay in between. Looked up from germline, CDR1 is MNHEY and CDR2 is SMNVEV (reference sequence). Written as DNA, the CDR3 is TGTGCCAGCAGTTTGGGACGGGGGTACACTGAAGCTTTCTTT. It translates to CASSLGRGYTEAFF.

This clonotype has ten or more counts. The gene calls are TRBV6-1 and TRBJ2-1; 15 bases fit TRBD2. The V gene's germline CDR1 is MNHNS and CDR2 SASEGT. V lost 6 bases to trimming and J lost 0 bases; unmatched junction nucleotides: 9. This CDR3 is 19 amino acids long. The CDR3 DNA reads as TGTGCCAGCAGACTCCTAGGGACTAGCGGGGGGAGCTCCTACAATGAGCAGTTCTTC. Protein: CASRLLGTSGGSSYNEQFF.

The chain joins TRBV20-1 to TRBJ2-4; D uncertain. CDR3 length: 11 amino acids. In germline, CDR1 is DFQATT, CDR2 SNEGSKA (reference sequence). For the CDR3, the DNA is TGCAGCGGTGGCATCTTTGACATTCAGTACTTC. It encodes CSGGIFDIQYF.

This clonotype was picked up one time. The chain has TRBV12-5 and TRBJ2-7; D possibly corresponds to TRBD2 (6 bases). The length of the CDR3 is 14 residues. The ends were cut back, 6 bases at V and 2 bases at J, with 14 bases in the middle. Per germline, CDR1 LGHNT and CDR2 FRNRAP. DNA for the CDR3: TGTGCTAGTGGGAACCCGGGGGTGACCTACGAGCAGTACTTC. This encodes CASGNPGVTYEQYF.

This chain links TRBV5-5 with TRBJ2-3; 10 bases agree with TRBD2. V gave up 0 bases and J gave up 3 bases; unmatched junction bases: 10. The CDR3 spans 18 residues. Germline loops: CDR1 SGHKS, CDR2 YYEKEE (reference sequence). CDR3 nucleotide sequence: TGTGCCAGCAGCTTGGTCCTTTTAGCGGGGGGTAAAACAGATACGCAGTATTTT. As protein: CASSLVLLAGGKTDTQYF.

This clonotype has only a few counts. The DNA for the CDR3 is TGTGCCAGCAGCTTCGGGAACACATTCACAGATACGCAGTATTTT. Translating gives CASSFGNTFTDTQYF. The rearrangement links TRBV7-2 to TRBJ2-3; the D gene is possibly TRBD2 (5 bases). V lost 3 bases and J 2 bases, leaving 12 bases between the germline ends. Per germline, CDR1 SGHTA and CDR2 FQGNSA. CDR3 length: 15 residues.

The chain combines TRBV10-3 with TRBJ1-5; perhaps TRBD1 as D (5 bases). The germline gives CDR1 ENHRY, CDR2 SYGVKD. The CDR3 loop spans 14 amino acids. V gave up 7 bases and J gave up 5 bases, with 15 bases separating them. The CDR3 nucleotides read TGTGCCATCAACACACCGGGACCGGATCAGCCCCAGCATTTT. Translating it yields CAINTPGPDQPQHF.

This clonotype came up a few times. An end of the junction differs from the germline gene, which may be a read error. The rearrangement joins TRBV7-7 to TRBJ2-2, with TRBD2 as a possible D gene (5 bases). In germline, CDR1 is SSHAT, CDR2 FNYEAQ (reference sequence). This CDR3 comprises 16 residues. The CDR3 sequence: CASSPSMEANTGELFF. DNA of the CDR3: TGTGCTAGCAGCCCCTCAATGGAGGCGAACACCGGGGAGCTGTTTTTT.

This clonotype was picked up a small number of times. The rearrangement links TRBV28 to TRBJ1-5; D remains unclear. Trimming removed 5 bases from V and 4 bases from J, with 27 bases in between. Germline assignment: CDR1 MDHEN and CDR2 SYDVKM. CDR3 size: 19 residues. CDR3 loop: CASSRLTLGSIDLNQPQHF. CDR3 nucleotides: TGTGCCAGCAGTCGACTTACTTTAGGGTCCATTGATTTGAATCAGCCCCAGCATTTT.

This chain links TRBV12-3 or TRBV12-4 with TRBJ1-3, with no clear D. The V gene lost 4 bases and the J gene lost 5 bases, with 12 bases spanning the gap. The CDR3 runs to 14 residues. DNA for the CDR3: TGTGCCAGCAGTTCAAGGGAACTCAGAAACACCATATATTTT. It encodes CASSSRELRNTIYF.

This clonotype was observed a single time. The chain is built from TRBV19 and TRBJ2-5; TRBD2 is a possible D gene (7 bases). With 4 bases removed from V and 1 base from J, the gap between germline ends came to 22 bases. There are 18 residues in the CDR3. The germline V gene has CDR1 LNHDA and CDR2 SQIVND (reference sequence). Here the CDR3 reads CASSKSPSIGGPQETQYF. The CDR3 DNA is TGTGCCAGTAGTAAATCCCCCTCGATCGGGGGGCCCCAAGAGACCCAGTACTTC.

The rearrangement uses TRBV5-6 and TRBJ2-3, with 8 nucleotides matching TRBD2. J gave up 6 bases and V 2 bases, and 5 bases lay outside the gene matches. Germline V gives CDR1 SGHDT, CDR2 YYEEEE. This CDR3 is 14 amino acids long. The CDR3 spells CASSFGGGMDTQYF. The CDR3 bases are TGTGCCAGCAGCTTCGGGGGGGGAATGGATACGCAGTATTTT.

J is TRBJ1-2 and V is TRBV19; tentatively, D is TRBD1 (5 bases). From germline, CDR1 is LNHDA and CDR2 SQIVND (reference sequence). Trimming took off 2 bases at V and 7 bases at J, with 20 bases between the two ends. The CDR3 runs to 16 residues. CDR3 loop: CASSIWDLTVRSGYTF. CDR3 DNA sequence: TGTGCCAGTAGTATATGGGACTTAACCGTCAGGAGTGGCTACACCTTC.

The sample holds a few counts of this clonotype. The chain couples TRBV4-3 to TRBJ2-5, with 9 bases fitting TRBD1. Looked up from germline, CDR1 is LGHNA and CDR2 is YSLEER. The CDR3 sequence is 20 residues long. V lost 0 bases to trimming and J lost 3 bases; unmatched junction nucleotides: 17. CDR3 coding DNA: TGCGCCAGCAGCCAAGAAGGATACGGCCCCGGGACAGGGCCCGAAGAGACCCAGTACTTC. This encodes CASSQEGYGPGTGPEETQYF.

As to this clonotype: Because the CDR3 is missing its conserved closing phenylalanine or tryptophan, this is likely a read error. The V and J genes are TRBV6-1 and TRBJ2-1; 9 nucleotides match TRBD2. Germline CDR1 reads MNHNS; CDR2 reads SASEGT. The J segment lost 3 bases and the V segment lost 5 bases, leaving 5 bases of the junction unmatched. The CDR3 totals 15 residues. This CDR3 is CASSLDSGGYNEQFL. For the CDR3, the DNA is TGTGCCAGCAGTTTAGATAGCGGGGGCTACAATGAGCAGTTCCTC.

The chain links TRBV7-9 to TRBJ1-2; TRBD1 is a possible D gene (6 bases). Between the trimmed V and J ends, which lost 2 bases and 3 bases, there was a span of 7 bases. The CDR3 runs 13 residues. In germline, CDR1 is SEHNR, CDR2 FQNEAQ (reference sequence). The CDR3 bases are TGTGCCAGCAGCTTAAGACAGGACTATGGCTACACCTTC. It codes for CASSLRQDYGYTF.

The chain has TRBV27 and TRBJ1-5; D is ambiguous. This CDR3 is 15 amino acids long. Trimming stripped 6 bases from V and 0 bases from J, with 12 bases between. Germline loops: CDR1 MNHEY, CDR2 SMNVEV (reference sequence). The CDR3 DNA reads TGTGCCAGCAGGCCATTCGGGGTTAGCAATCAGCCCCAGCATTTT. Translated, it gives CASRPFGVSNQPQHF.

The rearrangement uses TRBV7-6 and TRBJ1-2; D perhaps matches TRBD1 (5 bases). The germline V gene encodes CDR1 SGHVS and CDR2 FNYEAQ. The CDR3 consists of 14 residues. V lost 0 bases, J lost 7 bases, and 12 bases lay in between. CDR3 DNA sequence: TGTGCCAGCAGCTTAGCGCTAGCTGGGGGTGGCTACACCTTC. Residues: CASSLALAGGGYTF.